This T cell receptor beta chain was profiled in a study of cytomegalovirus exposure and HLA in healthy donors. Looking at the study overall: T cells numbering about 179 million yielded 90 million to 140 million unique TCR beta sequences in an earlier analysis.

CDR3 length equals 15 residues. In germline, CDR1 is MNHEY, CDR2 SVGAGI. Germline trimming cut 7 bases from V and 6 bases from J; bases unmatched to any gene: 9. The PCR used 60 Vbeta and 13 Jbeta primers. The protocol was immunoSEQ multiplex PCR, while the TCRdb copy is restricted to in-frame clones and leaves out a portion. The sample consists of 200,000 or so clones, approximately 70% of them appearing once. This rearrangement joins TRBV6-5 to TRBJ2-2; 9 bases map to TRBD2. The receptor was derived from a man between 35 and 55 years old in good health and CMV-seropositive. What was sequenced was PBMCs. The CDR3: CASKSAGGTAGELFF. DNA for the CDR3: TGTGCCAGCAAATCAGCGGGGGGTACAGCCGGGGAGCTGTTTTTT.